The T cell receptor beta chain described here comes from a study of T-cell reconstitution after alpha-beta-depleted transplantation in children. Of note for this clonotype: Its antigen is not identified.

V lost 6 bases to trimming and J lost 0 bases, with 12 bases between them. The CDR3 has 16 residues. Researchers prepared the TCRbeta library using unique molecular identifiers, the study reports. Using its own MiXCR run on the PCR reads, TCRdb lists one record per CDR3 protein. The sample holds about 580,000 distinct CDR3 sequences, roughly 23% seen once. Points from the study as a whole: One year post-transplant, T-cell counts and diversity were largely derived from T cells produced anew. Surviving recipient T cells and thymic progenitors underlay high day-60 TCRbeta diversity in some patients. By about two months after transplant, alpha-beta T cells reportedly arose from several hundred graft clones that had expanded.

This TCR was recovered from a boy younger than two who had a stem cell transplant for acute myeloid leukemia, so the T cells may come from the graft donor. Sample: PBMCs, mostly from graft donor cells, taken 360 days after TCRalphabeta/CD19-depleted stem cell transplant. This chain uses TRBV12-3 or TRBV12-4 with TRBJ2-6, with a weak D call TRBD1 (6 bases). CDR3 bases: TGTGCCAGCAGATTTCAGGGGAGCTCTGGGGCCAACGTCCTGACTTTC. This encodes CASRFQGSSGANVLTF.